This TCR beta chain was observed in a study of blood T cell repertoires in COVID-19 (dated by TCRdb to 2019 to 2021). Turning to the overall study: Collaborator samples came from the United States, Italy and Spain and covered acute and convalescent phases of COVID-19. The repertoires were released in a freely available public database intended as a resource for research on the immune response to SARS-CoV-2. The samples were drawn from two sources: the first 160 participants of the ongoing ImmuneRACE study, and fewer than 1,500 subjects contributed by 6 global collaborators. The sample metadata nearly always contained a de-identified subject ID, COVID-19 status, age in years and sex. The prospective study material was composed of cDNA or gDNA derived from T cells, B-cell-depleted T cells, or PBMCs. HLA class I and class II types, where available, came from metadata supplied by the sample provider rather than from assay-based typing. The dataset comprised deeply sampled blood TCRbeta repertoires from subjects exposed to, actively infected with, or recovered from COVID-19. Broader findings and caveats from the paper: How much clinical and demographic metadata was included differed by source and by participant, and the metadata was provided uncurated.

TCRbeta CDR3 regions were amplified from genomic DNA by means of the immunoSEQ Assay, a bias-controlled multiplex PCR. In the authors' own workflow: The number of nucleated cells in each sample was estimated from the amplification of reference gene primers within the assay. Sequence reads were collapsed and filtered to measure the absolute abundance of every unique TCRbeta CDR3 rearrangement. For each sample, productive Simpson clonality was calculated by taking the square root of Simpson's diversity index across productive rearrangements. TCRdb re-hosts the immuneACCESS table, in-frame sequences only. Its copies lack some clones; in the studies checked, an unresolved V gene accounts for under half of them, and the cause for the rest is not known. D and trimming come from the DNA, and the V and J calls and clone size come from that table. The sample table lists roughly 140,000 clones, 80% to 90% of them with a count of one. The ten biggest clones cover 3.5% to 5.5% of the sample.

V is reduced by 6 bases and J by 3 bases, leaving a spacing of 10 bases between them. From a lookup of the germline V gene, CDR1 and CDR2 are LGHNT and FRNRAP. The CDR3 contains 13 residues, cysteine and phenylalanine counted. Of the read, only the CDR3 DNA is kept; its 39 bases are in frame from base 1. Points on this clone: The specificity of this receptor is unknown. No much larger clone exists at a distance of one base, and base qualities are not known.

The collaborating institutions used their own protocols to collect whole blood in K2EDTA tubes. For TCRbeta analysis, collaborators shipped samples in one of three forms: frozen whole blood, isolated PBMCs, or DNA extracted from either of those sample types. The sequenced sample was peripheral blood. The receptor's source is a woman in her thirties or forties with acute or convalescent COVID-19. The sequence links TRBV12-5 to TRBJ2-3; possibly the D gene is TRBD2, per 5 matching bases. The encoded CDR3 is CASGRAQTDTQYF. The nucleotides read TGTGCTAGTGGGAGGGCCCAAACAGATACGCAGTATTTT.